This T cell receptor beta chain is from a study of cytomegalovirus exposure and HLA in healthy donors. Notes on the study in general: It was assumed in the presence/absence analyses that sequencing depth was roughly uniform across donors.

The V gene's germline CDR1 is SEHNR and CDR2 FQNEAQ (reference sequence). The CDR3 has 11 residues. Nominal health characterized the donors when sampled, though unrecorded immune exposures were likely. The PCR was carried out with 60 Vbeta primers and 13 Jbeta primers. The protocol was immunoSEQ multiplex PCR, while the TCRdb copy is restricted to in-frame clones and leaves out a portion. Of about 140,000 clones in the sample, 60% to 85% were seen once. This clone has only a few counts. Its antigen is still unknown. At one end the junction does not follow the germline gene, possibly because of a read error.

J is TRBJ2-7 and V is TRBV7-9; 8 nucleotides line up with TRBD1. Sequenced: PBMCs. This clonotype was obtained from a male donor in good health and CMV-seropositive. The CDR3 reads CASSDGDRNSF. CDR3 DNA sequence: TGTGCCAGCAGCGACGGGGACAGGAACTCTTTC.